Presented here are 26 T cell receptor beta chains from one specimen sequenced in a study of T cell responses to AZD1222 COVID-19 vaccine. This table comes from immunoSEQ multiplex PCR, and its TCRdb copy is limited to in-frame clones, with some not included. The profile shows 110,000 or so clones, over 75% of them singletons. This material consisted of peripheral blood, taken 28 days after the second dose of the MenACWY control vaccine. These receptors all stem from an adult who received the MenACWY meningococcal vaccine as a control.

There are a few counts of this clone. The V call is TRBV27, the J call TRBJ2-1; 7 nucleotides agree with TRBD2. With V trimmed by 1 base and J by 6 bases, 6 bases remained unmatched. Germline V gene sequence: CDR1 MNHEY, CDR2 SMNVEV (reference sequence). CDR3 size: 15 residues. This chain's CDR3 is CASSLLWGGLNEQFF. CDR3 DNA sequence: TGTGCCAGCAGTTTATTGTGGGGAGGGCTCAATGAGCAGTTCTTC.

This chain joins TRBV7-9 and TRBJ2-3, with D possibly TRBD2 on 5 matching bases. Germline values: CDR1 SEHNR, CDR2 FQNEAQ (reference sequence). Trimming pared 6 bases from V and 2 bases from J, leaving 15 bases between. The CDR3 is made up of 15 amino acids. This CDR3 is CASSLVGSSTDTQYF. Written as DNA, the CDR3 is TGTGCCAGCAGTCTAGTGGGGAGCTCCACAGATACGCAGTATTTT. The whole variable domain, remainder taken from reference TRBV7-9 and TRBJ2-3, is DTGVSQNPRHKITKRGQNVTFRCDPISEHNRLYWYRQTLGQGPEFLTYFQNEAQLEKSRLLSDRFSAERPKGSFSTLEIQRTEQGDSAMYLCASSLVGSSTDTQYFGPGTRLTVL.

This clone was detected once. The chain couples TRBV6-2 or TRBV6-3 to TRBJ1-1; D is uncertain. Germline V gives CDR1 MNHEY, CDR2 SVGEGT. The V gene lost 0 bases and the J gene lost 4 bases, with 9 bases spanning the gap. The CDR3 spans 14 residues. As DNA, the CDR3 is TGTGCCAGCAGTTACTCGATCGTAGCCACTGAAGCTTTCTTT. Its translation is CASSYSIVATEAFF.

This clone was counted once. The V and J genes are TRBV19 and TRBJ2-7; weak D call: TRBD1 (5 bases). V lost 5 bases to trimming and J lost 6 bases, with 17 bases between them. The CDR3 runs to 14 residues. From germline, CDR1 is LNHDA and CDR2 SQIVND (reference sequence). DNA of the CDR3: TGTGCCAGTAGTCCTCGGGCAGGGCTTCCCGAGCAGTACGTC. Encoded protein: CASSPRAGLPEQYV.

CDR3 in amino acids: CAGRFYEQYV. For the CDR3, the DNA is TGTGCCGGCCGATTTTACGAGCAGTACGTC. The chain recombines TRBV27 with TRBJ2-7; D is ambiguous. The V end was cut by 11 bases, the J end by 4 bases, with 9 bases between. This CDR3 has 10 residues. Germline assignment: CDR1 MNHEY and CDR2 SMNVEV (reference sequence).

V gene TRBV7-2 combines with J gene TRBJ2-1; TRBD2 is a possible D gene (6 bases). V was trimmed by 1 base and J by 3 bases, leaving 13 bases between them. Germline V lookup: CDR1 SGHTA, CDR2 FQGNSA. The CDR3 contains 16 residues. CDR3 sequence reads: CASSLGLDPFYNEQFF. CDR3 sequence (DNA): TGTGCCAGCAGCTTAGGACTAGACCCTTTCTACAATGAGCAGTTCTTC.

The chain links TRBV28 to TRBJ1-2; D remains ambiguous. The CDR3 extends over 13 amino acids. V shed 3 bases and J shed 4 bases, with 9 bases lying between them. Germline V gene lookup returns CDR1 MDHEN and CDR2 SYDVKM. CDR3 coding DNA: TGTGCCAGCAGTTTTGACACCTCCTATGGCTACACCTTC. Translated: CASSFDTSYGYTF.

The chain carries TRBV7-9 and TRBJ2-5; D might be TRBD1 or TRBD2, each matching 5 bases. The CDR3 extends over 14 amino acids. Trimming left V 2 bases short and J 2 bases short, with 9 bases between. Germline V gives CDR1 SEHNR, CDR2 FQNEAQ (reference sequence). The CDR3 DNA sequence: TGTGCCAGCAGCTTATTGGGGGATCAAGAGACCCAGTACTTC. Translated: CASSLLGDQETQYF.

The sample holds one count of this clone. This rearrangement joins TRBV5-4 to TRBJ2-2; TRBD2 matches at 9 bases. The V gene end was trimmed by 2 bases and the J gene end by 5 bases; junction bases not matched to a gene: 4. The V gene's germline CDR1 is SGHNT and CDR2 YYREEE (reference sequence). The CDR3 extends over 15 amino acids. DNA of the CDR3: TGTGCCAGCAGCTTTGGGACTAGCCGTACCGGGGAGCTGTTTTTT. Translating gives CASSFGTSRTGELFF.

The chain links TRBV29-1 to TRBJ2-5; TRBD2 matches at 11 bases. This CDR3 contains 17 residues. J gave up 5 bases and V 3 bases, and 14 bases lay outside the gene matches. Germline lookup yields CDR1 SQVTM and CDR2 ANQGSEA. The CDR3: CSVDGDTGTSGWETQYF. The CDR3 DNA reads TGCAGCGTTGATGGAGACACCGGGACTAGCGGATGGGAGACCCAGTACTTC.

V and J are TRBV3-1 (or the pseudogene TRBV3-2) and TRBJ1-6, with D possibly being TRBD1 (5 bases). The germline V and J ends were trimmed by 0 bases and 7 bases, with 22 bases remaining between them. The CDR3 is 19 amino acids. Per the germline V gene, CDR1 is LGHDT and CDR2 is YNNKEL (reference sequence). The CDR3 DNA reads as TGTGCCAGCAGCCAAGACCGGGACCGGACGCGATCCCGCAATTCACCCCTCCACTTT. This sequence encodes CASSQDRDRTRSRNSPLHF.

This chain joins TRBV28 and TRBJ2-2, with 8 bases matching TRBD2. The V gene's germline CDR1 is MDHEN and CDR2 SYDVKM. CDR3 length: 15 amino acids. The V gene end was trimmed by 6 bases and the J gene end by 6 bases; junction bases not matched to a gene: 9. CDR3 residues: CASRPSGSVAGELFF. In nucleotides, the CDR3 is TGTGCCAGCAGACCGAGCGGGAGTGTAGCCGGGGAGCTGTTTTTT.

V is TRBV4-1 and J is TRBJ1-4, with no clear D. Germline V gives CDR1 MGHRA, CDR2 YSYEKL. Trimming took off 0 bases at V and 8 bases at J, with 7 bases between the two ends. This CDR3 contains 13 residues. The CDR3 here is CASSQDATEKLFF. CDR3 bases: TGCGCCAGCAGCCAAGACGCAACGGAAAAACTGTTTTTT.

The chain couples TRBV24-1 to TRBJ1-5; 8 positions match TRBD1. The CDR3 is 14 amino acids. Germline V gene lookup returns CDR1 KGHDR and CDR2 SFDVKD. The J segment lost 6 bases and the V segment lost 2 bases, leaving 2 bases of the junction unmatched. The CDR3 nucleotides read TGTGCCACCAGTGATTCCAGGGGGCCTCAGCCCCAGCATTTT. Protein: CATSDSRGPQPQHF.

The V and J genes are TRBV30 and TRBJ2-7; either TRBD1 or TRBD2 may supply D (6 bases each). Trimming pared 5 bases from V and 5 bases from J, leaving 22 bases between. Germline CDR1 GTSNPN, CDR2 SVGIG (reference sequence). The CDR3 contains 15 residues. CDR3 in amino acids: CAWYLPRGRSNEQYF. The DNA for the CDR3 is TGTGCCTGGTACCTGCCGAGGGGGAGGAGCAACGAGCAGTACTTC. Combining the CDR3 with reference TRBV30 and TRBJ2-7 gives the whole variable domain SQTIHQWPATLVQPVGSPLSLECTVEGTSNPNLYWYRQAAGRGLQLLFYSVGIGQISSEVPQNLSASRPQDRQFILSSKKLLLSDSGFYLCAWYLPRGRSNEQYFGPGTRLTVT.

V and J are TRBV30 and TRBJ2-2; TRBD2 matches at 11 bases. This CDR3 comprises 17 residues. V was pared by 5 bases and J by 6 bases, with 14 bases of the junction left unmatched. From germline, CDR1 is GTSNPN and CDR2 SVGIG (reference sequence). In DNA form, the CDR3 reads TGTGCCTGGGAGGTAGTAGCGGGAGGGCCGGTCTCCGGGGAGCTGTTTTTT. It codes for CAWEVVAGGPVSGELFF.

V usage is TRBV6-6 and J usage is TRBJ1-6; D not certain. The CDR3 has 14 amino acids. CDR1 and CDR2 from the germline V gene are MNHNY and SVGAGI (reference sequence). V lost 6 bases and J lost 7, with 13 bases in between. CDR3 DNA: TGTGCCAGCAGGCCCCTGGCGGCGAATTCACCCCTCCACTTT. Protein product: CASRPLAANSPLHF.

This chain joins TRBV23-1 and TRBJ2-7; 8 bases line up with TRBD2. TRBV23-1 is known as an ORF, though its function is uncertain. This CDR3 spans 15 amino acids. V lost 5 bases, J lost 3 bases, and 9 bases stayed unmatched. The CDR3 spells CASSWAGGLIYEQYV. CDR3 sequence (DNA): TGCGCCAGCAGTTGGGCGGGGGGCCTCATCTACGAGCAGTACGTC.

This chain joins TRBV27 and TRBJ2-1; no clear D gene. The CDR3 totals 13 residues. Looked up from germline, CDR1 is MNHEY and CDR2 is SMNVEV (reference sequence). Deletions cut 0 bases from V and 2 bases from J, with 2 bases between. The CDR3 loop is CASSLSPYNEQFF. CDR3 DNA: TGTGCCAGCAGTTTATCTCCCTACAATGAGCAGTTCTTC.

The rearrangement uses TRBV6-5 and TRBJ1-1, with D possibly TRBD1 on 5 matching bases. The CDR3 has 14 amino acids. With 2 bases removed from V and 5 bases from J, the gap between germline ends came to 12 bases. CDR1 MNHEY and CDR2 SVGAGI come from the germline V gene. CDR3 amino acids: CASSYGAGLTEAFF. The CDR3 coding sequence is TGTGCCAGCAGTTACGGGGCAGGGCTTACTGAAGCTTTCTTT.

The CDR3 here is CASSIGTSGPEQFF. CDR3 DNA: TGCGCCAGCAGCATCGGGACTAGCGGGCCTGAGCAGTTCTTC. The chain has TRBV5-1 and TRBJ2-1; TRBD2 agrees at 12 bases. The CDR3 covers 14 residues. Germline assignment: CDR1 SGHRS and CDR2 YFSETQ. The junction had 5 bases not matched to a gene; V was cut back by 4 bases and J by 9 bases.

CDR3 sequence reads: CASSEYSYGYTF. In nucleotides, the CDR3 is TGTGCCAGCAGCGAATACAGCTATGGCTACACCTTC. The chain carries TRBV28 and TRBJ1-2, with D uncertain. The CDR3 is 12 amino acids. The germline CDR1 and CDR2 sequences are MDHEN and SYDVKM. Trimming took 6 bases from V and 4 from J, leaving 9 bases between them.

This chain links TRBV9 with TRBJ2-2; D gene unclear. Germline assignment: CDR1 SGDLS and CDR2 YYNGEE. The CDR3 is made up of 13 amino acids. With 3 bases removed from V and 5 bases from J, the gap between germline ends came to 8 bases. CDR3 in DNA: TGTGCCAGCAGCGCCTTGAGGACCGGGGAGCTGTTTTTT. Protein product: CASSALRTGELFF. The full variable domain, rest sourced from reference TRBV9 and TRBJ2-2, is DSGVTQTPKHLITATGQRVTLRCSPRSGDLSVYWYQQSLDQGLQFLIQYYNGEERAKGNILERFSAQQFPDLHSELNLSSLELGDSALYFCASSALRTGELFFGEGSRLTVL.

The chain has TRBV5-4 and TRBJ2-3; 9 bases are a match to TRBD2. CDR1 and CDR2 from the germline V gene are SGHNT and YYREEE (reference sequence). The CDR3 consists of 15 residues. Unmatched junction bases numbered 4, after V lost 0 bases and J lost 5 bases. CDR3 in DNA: TGTGCCAGCAGCTTGGGGGCGGGAGGGGGAGATACGCAGTATTTT. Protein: CASSLGAGGGDTQYF. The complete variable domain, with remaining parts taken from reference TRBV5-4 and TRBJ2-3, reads ETGVTQSPTHLIKTRGQQVTLRCSSQSGHNTVSWYQQALGQGPQFIFQYYREEENGRGNFPPRFSGLQFPNYSSELNVNALELDDSALYLCASSLGAGGGDTQYFGPGTRLTVL.

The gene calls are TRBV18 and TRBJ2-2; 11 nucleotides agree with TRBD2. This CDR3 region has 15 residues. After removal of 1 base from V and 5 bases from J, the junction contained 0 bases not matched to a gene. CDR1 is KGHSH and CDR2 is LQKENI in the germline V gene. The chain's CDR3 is CASSPRTSGTGELFF. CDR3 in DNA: TGTGCCAGCTCACCACGGACTAGCGGGACCGGGGAGCTGTTTTTT.

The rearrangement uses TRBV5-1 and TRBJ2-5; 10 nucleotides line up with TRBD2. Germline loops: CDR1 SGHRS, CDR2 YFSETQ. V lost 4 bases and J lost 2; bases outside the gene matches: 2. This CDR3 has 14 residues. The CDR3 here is CASSGTSAQETQYF. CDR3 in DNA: TGCGCCAGCAGCGGGACTAGCGCTCAAGAGACCCAGTACTTC.